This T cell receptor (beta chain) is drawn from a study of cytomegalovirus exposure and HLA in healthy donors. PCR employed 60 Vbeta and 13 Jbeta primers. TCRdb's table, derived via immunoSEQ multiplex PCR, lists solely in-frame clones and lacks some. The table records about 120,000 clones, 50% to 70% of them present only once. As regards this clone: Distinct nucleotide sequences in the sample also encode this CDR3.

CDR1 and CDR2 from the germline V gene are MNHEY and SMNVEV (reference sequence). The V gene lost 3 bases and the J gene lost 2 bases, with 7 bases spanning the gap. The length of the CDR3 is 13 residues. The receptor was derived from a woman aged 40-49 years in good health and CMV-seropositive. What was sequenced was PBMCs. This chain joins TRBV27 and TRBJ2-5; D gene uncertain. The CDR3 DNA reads TGTGCCAGCAGTTTTGTCCAACAAGAGACCCAGTACTTC. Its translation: CASSFVQQETQYF.